The rows below give T cell receptor beta chains drawn from one sample of a study of blood T cell repertoires in COVID-19. Profiled with immunoSEQ multiplex PCR; TCRdb holds only in-frame clones, not every one. The sample has some 200,000 clones; 80% to 90% are singletons. The sample comprised peripheral blood. Receptors originate from a woman of 80 years or more with COVID-19, enrolled during active disease. CDR3s include the opening cysteine and the closing phenylalanine or tryptophan. Fields, in order: CDR3 DNA, CDR3 protein, clone size, D gene, J gene, V gene. A D gene is named only where the DNA matches it firmly. Expanded clones get a size class; other rows say once, few or many, or leave the size out.

TGTGCCAGCAGCTCTTCCCTGGCAGGGGGCACTGAAGCTTTCTTT,CASSSSLAGGTEAFF,-,TRBD1,TRBJ1-1,TRBV13
TGTGCCAGCTCACCAGGGCCGTTCGAACAAGAGACCCAGTACTTC,CASSPGPFEQETQYF,once,-,TRBJ2-5,TRBV18
TGTGCCAGCAGCCAGCCGACAGGGGGAGGGGGTAAGAGCAATCAGCCCCAGCATTTT,CASSQPTGGGGKSNQPQHF,-,TRBD1,TRBJ1-5,TRBV3-1/TRBV3-2
TGCGCCAGCAGCCCCGCTAGCGGCTCCTACAATGAGCAGTTCTTC,CASSPASGSYNEQFF,-,TRBD2,TRBJ2-1,TRBV5-1
TGTGCCAGTAGTACCTTTTACAATGGGAACACTGAAGCTTTCTTT,CASSTFYNGNTEAFF,-,-,TRBJ1-1,TRBV19
TGTGCCAGCAGTTACTCAGCGGGGGGGGCCAAAAATGAGCAGTTCTTC,CASSYSAGGAKNEQFF,-,TRBD2,TRBJ2-1,TRBV6-6
TGTGCCAGCAGTGACCGGGACAGGTTCTCCTATAATTCACCCCTCCACTTT,CASSDRDRFSYNSPLHF,-,TRBD1,TRBJ1-6,TRBV6-1
TGTGCCAGCAGCTTTGGCCCTCGGCTAAGCCCCTCGGGGGAGACCCAGTACTTC,CASSFGPRLSPSGETQYF,-,-,TRBJ2-5,TRBV7-7
TGTGCCAGCAGTTTTCAGGGTTGGGAGACCCAGTACTTC,CASSFQGWETQYF,-,-,TRBJ2-5,TRBV12-3/TRBV12-4
TGTGCCAGCTCGGACAGGGGAACTAACTATGGCTACACCTTC,CASSDRGTNYGYTF,-,TRBD1,TRBJ1-2,TRBV18
TGCGCCAGCAGCTTGTCGACAGGGTCGAACTATGGCTACACCTTC,CASSLSTGSNYGYTF,-,TRBD1,TRBJ1-2,TRBV5-1
TGCGCCAGCAGCTTCGACCCAGGGGTCGGAGGAAACACCATATATTTT,CASSFDPGVGGNTIYF,once,-,TRBJ1-3,TRBV5-1
TGTGCCAGCTCACCAAATAGAAACCGGGAGCAGTACTTC,CASSPNRNREQYF,-,-,TRBJ2-7,TRBV18
TGTGCCAGCAGTGAAGGTCCCGGGAATGGCTACACCTTC,CASSEGPGNGYTF,-,-,TRBJ1-2,TRBV6-1
TGTGCCACCAGCGCCACTAGATCTGAGCAGTTCTTC,CATSATRSEQFF,-,-,TRBJ2-1,TRBV24-1
TGCGCCAGCAGCCTGGGACTAGCCACAGATACGCAGTATTTT,CASSLGLATDTQYF,-,TRBD2,TRBJ2-3,TRBV5-1
TGTGCCAGCAGCCCCCAGACAGGGGGAATTGGATCACCCCTCCACTTT,CASSPQTGGIGSPLHF,-,TRBD1,TRBJ1-6,TRBV11-2
TGTGCCAGCAGCCAAGTTTGGGGAGACTACGAGCAGTACTTC,CASSQVWGDYEQYF,-,-,TRBJ2-7,TRBV3-1/TRBV3-2
TGTGCCAGCAGCTTGGACAGGTTCGGGGAGCAGTTCTTC,CASSLDRFGEQFF,-,-,TRBJ2-1,TRBV5-6
TGTGCCAGCTCGACAGGGGGGGAAGAAAAACTGTTTTTT,CASSTGGEEKLFF,-,TRBD1,TRBJ1-4,TRBV6-5
TGTGCCAGCAGCTTAGCCTGGGGGCCTGGAAACACCATATATTTT,CASSLAWGPGNTIYF,-,-,TRBJ1-3,TRBV7-6
TGTGCCAGCGCGCTCGAGGATTCCTCCTACAATGAGCAGTTCTTC,CASALEDSSYNEQFF,-,-,TRBJ2-1,TRBV11-3
TGTGCCAGCAGTCCGTGGACTGGCACAGATACGCAGTATTTT,CASSPWTGTDTQYF,-,-,TRBJ2-3,TRBV27
TGTGCCAGCAGCTTGGAAAGAGGGCAGCCCCAGCATTTT,CASSLERGQPQHF,-,-,TRBJ1-5,TRBV5-8
TGTGCCAGCGGCCCGGGACTAGTATACGAGCAGTACTTC,CASGPGLVYEQYF,-,TRBD2,TRBJ2-7,TRBV27
TGTGCCAGCAGCGCGGGACAGGATAGCGAGCAGTACTTC,CASSAGQDSEQYF,-,TRBD1,TRBJ2-7,TRBV2
TGTGCCTCGTTAGCCAGCTCTGGGGCCAACGTCCTGACTTTC,CASLASSGANVLTF,-,-,TRBJ2-6,TRBV19
TGTGCCAGTAGGGGCCCCAACCCCGGCTATGGCTACACCTTC,CASRGPNPGYGYTF,-,-,TRBJ1-2,TRBV19
TGTGCCAGCAGCGTGGGTCCTACAGGGATCCACAATGAGCAGTTCTTC,CASSVGPTGIHNEQFF,-,-,TRBJ2-1,TRBV9
TGTGCCAGCAGTGAAGCGGACAGTGAAGCTTTCTTT,CASSEADSEAFF,once,-,TRBJ1-1,TRBV6-1
TGTGCCACCAGCAGGGAAGCGGGGGCAAACACCGGGGAGCTGTTTTTT,CATSREAGANTGELFF,-,TRBD2,TRBJ2-2,TRBV15
TGCGCCAGCAGCTTTACTCCTAGCGGGGGGGCCTTAACAGATACGCAGTATTTT,CASSFTPSGGALTDTQYF,-,TRBD2,TRBJ2-3,TRBV5-1